This entry lists 23 T cell receptor beta chains sequenced from one sample in a study of blood T cell repertoires in COVID-19. Using immunoSEQ multiplex PCR, the repertoire was profiled, and TCRdb retains in-frame clones only, with some absent. The sample records over 100,000 clones, about 89% being singletons. The sequenced sample was peripheral blood. The receptors here all came from a man aged 50-59 years with active COVID-19.

This chain connects TRBV2 to TRBJ1-1; D unresolved. V shed 3 bases and J shed 5 bases, with 7 bases lying between them. Germline V lookup: CDR1 SNHLY, CDR2 FYNNEI. The CDR3 contains 12 residues. CDR3 region: CASSDQDTEAFF. The CDR3 DNA follows: TGTGCCAGCAGTGATCAGGATACTGAAGCTTTCTTT.

The V gene is TRBV6-2 or TRBV6-3, the J gene TRBJ2-5; no clear D. This CDR3 has 16 amino acids. V was cut by 5 bases and J by 4 bases, with 20 bases left in between. Germline lookup yields CDR1 MNHEY and CDR2 SVGEGT. The CDR3 spells CASSPLFVRVRETQYF. As DNA, the CDR3 is TGTGCCAGCAGTCCCCTGTTCGTCCGCGTGAGAGAGACCCAGTACTTC.

This chain connects TRBV6-2 or TRBV6-3 to TRBJ2-7, with 8 nucleotides matching TRBD2. V gave up 4 bases and J gave up 4 bases; unmatched junction bases: 9. In germline, CDR1 is MNHEY, CDR2 SVGEGT. The CDR3 has 15 residues. The DNA for the CDR3 is TGTGCCAGCAGTTCGACTTCCGGGACTAGATACGAGCAGTACTTC. Translated: CASSSTSGTRYEQYF.

V and J are TRBV2 and TRBJ2-5; D is undetermined. CDR1 and CDR2 from the germline V gene are SNHLY and FYNNEI. V lost 8 bases and J lost 5, with 9 bases in between. CDR3 length equals 11 residues. The chain's CDR3 is CASGHGETQYF. As DNA, the CDR3 is TGTGCCAGCGGGCATGGGGAGACCCAGTACTTC.

This chain links TRBV7-2 with TRBJ1-6; 9 positions agree with TRBD1. Germline values: CDR1 SGHTA, CDR2 FQGNSA. Unmatched junction bases numbered 16, after V lost 5 bases and J lost 14 bases. There are 16 residues in the CDR3. The CDR3 bases are TGTGCCAGCAGCAAGCAGGCGGGGACAGGGCAATTGGCCCTCCACTTT. Encoded protein: CASSKQAGTGQLALHF.

This sequence joins TRBV3-1 (or the pseudogene TRBV3-2) and TRBJ2-7; possibly TRBD1 for D (5 bases). Trimming removed 2 bases from V and 2 bases from J, with 10 bases in between. The V gene's germline CDR1 is LGHDT and CDR2 YNNKEL (reference sequence). The CDR3 contains 14 residues. CDR3 protein: CASSQLSGTYEQYF. DNA of the CDR3: TGTGCCAGCAGCCAACTTTCAGGGACCTACGAGCAGTACTTC.

The CDR3 loop reads CSVAGTVNTEAFF. The DNA for the CDR3 is TGCAGCGTCGCCGGGACAGTGAACACTGAAGCTTTCTTT. The chain couples TRBV29-1 to TRBJ1-1; the match to TRBD1 covers 7 bases. Germline V lookup: CDR1 SQVTM, CDR2 ANQGSEA. With 6 bases clipped from V and 0 bases from J, the junction kept 4 bases outside the gene matches. The CDR3 has 13 amino acids.

The rearrangement uses TRBV20-1 and TRBJ1-2; D ambiguous. Trimming shortened V by 5 bases and J by 8 bases, and 12 bases separated the two germline ends. The CDR3 has 11 amino acids. The V gene's germline CDR1 is DFQATT and CDR2 SNEGSKA (reference sequence). CDR3 sequence (DNA): TGCAGTGCTCCCATGGGAGGGGGCTACACCTTC. Residues: CSAPMGGGYTF.

The chain recombines TRBV18 with TRBJ1-1, with D perhaps TRBD1 (6 bases). There are 16 residues in the CDR3. In germline, CDR1 is KGHSH, CDR2 LQKENI. The V end lost 3 bases, the J end lost 2 bases, and 16 bases lay between the germline ends. CDR3 region: CASSPPGQTINTEAFF. CDR3 nucleotide sequence: TGTGCCAGCTCACCCCCCGGACAGACAATTAACACTGAAGCTTTCTTT.

This chain connects TRBV3-1 (or the pseudogene TRBV3-2) to TRBJ2-7, with 10 nucleotides matching TRBD2. The CDR3 consists of 16 residues. CDR1 is LGHDT, CDR2 YNNKEL, per germline (reference sequence). The V and J ends lost 4 bases and 7 bases, in that order; junction bases with no gene match: 13. CDR3 DNA sequence: TGTGCCAGCAGCCCCACGGGTAGCGGGGGGCCTAAGGAGCAGTACTTC. It yields the protein CASSPTGSGGPKEQYF.

The rearrangement uses TRBV6-5 and TRBJ1-1; TRBD1 matches 8 bases. This CDR3 region has 13 residues. V was clipped by 10 bases and J by 0 bases; unmatched bases: 4. The germline CDR1 and CDR2 sequences are MNHEY and SVGAGI. The CDR3 here is CAIRDRMNTEAFF. Written as DNA, the CDR3 is TGTGCCATCAGGGACAGGATGAACACTGAAGCTTTCTTT.

This rearrangement joins TRBV12-3 or TRBV12-4 to TRBJ1-2, with 9 bases matching TRBD1. The V and J ends lost 6 bases and 9 bases, in that order; junction bases with no gene match: 5. CDR3 length: 12 residues. The CDR3 here is CASRTGGFRYTF. In DNA form, the CDR3 reads TGTGCCAGCAGAACAGGGGGCTTCCGCTACACCTTC.

The V and J genes are TRBV6-6 and TRBJ2-5; 7 nucleotides agree with TRBD2. The CDR3 totals 13 residues. V trimming: 2 bases; J trimming: 4 bases; junction bases outside the gene matches: 1. CDR1 is MNHNY and CDR2 is SVGAGI in the germline V gene (reference sequence). CDR3 DNA sequence: TGTGCCAGCAGTTACGGGGGGGGAGAGACCCAGTACTTC. Amino acids: CASSYGGGETQYF.

The chain is built from TRBV4-1 and TRBJ2-7; 12 bases agree with TRBD2. This CDR3 comprises 14 residues. The ends lost 4 bases at V and 5 bases at J; junction bases unmatched: 3. The germline V gene encodes CDR1 MGHRA and CDR2 YSYEKL. The CDR3 nucleotides read TGCGCCAGCAGCCTCCGACTAGCGGGGGACGAGCAGTACTTC. Residues: CASSLRLAGDEQYF.

The rearrangement joins TRBV11-2 to TRBJ1-2; the D is unclear. CDR1 SGHAT and CDR2 FQNNGV come from the germline V gene. The CDR3 has 16 amino acids. Trimming removed 0 bases at V and 4 bases at J, with 15 bases between. The chain's CDR3 is CASSLDLGAFTYGYTF. The CDR3 nucleotides read TGTGCCAGCAGCTTAGATCTGGGAGCCTTCACCTATGGCTACACCTTC.

This chain links TRBV3-1 (or the pseudogene TRBV3-2) with TRBJ1-1, with D tentatively TRBD1 (6 bases). Germline V CDR1 and CDR2: LGHDT, YNNKEL (reference sequence). The CDR3 is 18 amino acids. Trimming took off 0 bases at V and 0 bases at J, with 17 bases between the two ends. DNA for the CDR3: TGTGCCAGCAGCCAAGAAGGGATCAGGGGTCTTATGAACACTGAAGCTTTCTTT. It specifies CASSQEGIRGLMNTEAFF.

The rearrangement joins TRBV7-6 to TRBJ2-2; D is perhaps TRBD1 (6 bases). CDR1 is SGHVS and CDR2 is FNYEAQ in the germline V gene. The CDR3 sequence is 15 residues long. Trimming pared 5 bases from V and 1 base from J, leaving 11 bases between. CDR3 sequence: CASSPPRGNTGELFF. The CDR3 nucleotides read TGTGCCAGCAGCCCCCCCAGGGGGAACACCGGGGAGCTGTTTTTT. The whole variable domain, filled in from reference TRBV7-6 and TRBJ2-2, reads GAGVSQSPRYKVTKRGQDVALRCDPISGHVSLYWYRQALGQGPEFLTYFNYEAQQDKSGLPNDRFSAERPEGSISTLTIQRTEQRDSAMYRCASSPPRGNTGELFFGEGSRLTVL.

This rearrangement joins TRBV3-1 (or the pseudogene TRBV3-2) to TRBJ2-5; 9 bases are a match to TRBD1. V shed 8 bases, J shed 3 bases, and the junction held 7 bases outside the gene matches. Germline lookup yields CDR1 LGHDT and CDR2 YNNKEL (reference sequence). The CDR3 sequence is 14 residues long. The CDR3 loop is CASGGDRAEETQYF. In DNA form, the CDR3 reads TGTGCCAGCGGGGGGGACAGGGCCGAAGAGACCCAGTACTTC.

V and J are TRBV19 and TRBJ2-7; 7 bases are a match to TRBD1. V lost 5 bases, J lost 0 bases, and 7 bases stayed unmatched. Germline V CDR1 and CDR2: LNHDA, SQIVND (reference sequence). The length of the CDR3 is 15 residues. In nucleotides, the CDR3 is TGTGCCAGTAGTGTTGACAGGGCCACCTCCTACGAGCAGTACTTC. Translating it yields CASSVDRATSYEQYF.

This clone has only a few counts. The chain links TRBV29-1 to TRBJ1-4; no clear D gene. V lost 4 bases to trimming and J lost 7 bases, with 7 bases between them. The germline CDR1 and CDR2 sequences are SQVTM and ANQGSEA. There are 11 residues in the CDR3. The CDR3 bases are TGCAGCGTTGGAACACCTGAAAAACTGTTTTTT. This translates into CSVGTPEKLFF.

V is TRBV2 and J is TRBJ2-7; 10 bases fit TRBD2. The CDR3 runs to 15 residues. Per germline, CDR1 SNHLY and CDR2 FYNNEI. With V trimmed by 6 bases and J by 5 bases, 10 bases remained unmatched. CDR3: CASSFQRGGINEQYF. For the CDR3, the DNA is TGTGCCAGCAGCTTTCAGCGGGGGGGCATAAACGAGCAGTACTTC.

The chain employs TRBV7-2 and TRBJ2-1; 8 bases agree with TRBD2. With 5 bases clipped from V and 5 bases from J, the junction kept 8 bases outside the gene matches. This CDR3 region has 15 residues. The germline CDR1 and CDR2 sequences are SGHTA and FQGNSA. CDR3 amino acids: CASSRDGGGNNEQFF. CDR3 DNA sequence: TGTGCCAGCAGCAGAGATGGCGGGGGGAACAATGAGCAGTTCTTC.

The chain carries TRBV20-1 and TRBJ2-1; the D is unclear. The V gene's germline CDR1 is DFQATT and CDR2 SNEGSKA (reference sequence). The V end was cut by 3 bases, the J end by 10 bases, with 10 bases between. The length of the CDR3 is 11 residues. The CDR3 region has the DNA TGCAGTGCTAGCTCTGAGAAGGAGCAGTTCTTC. This encodes CSASSEKEQFF.